These 32 T cell receptor beta chains came from one sample sequenced in a study of graft-versus-host responses after intestinal transplantation. Using immunoSEQ multiplex PCR, the repertoire was profiled, and TCRdb retains in-frame clones only, with some absent. The sample yields more than 85,000 clones, around 95% seen once. These receptors have no identified antigens. The specimen was unstimulated CD8+ T cells sorted from spleen or lymph node cells, collected before intestinal transplant. Receptor source: a human donor who received an intestinal transplant.

J is TRBJ2-7 and V is TRBV9; 11 bases agree with TRBD1. Germline CDR1 reads SGDLS; CDR2 reads YYNGEE. The J segment lost 3 bases and the V segment lost 0 bases, leaving 2 bases of the junction unmatched. CDR3 length: 15 amino acids. CDR3 residues: CASSVEGTGGYEQYF. DNA for the CDR3: TGTGCCAGCAGCGTAGAAGGGACAGGGGGCTACGAGCAGTACTTC.

A few counts support this clone. This chain uses TRBV9 with TRBJ1-4; 8 nucleotides match TRBD1. This CDR3 contains 15 residues. The V and J ends lost 0 bases and 7 bases, in that order; junction bases with no gene match: 5. Germline V gene sequence: CDR1 SGDLS, CDR2 YYNGEE. CDR3 DNA sequence: TGTGCCAGCAGCGTAGCAGGGGGCGCAGGTGAAAAACTGTTTTTT. Protein product: CASSVAGGAGEKLFF.

This chain connects TRBV11-3 to TRBJ2-7; tentatively, D is TRBD1 or TRBD2 (5 bases each). The CDR3 is made up of 15 amino acids. Trimming removed 4 bases at V and 3 bases at J, with 16 bases between. Germline V gives CDR1 SGHNT, CDR2 YENEEA. CDR3 loop: CASSSYRDGNYEQYF. CDR3 sequence (DNA): TGTGCCAGCAGCTCATACCGGGACGGAAACTACGAGCAGTACTTC.

The V and J genes are TRBV27 and TRBJ2-2, with D perhaps given as TRBD1 or TRBD2 (6 bases each). The germline V and J ends were trimmed by 1 base and 5 bases, with 11 bases remaining between them. In germline, CDR1 is MNHEY, CDR2 SMNVEV (reference sequence). The CDR3 runs 15 residues. CDR3 bases: TGTGCCAGCAGTTTATTGGGGGGCAGGACCGGGGAGCTGTTTTTT. Its protein product is CASSLLGGRTGELFF.

The genes are TRBV13 and TRBJ2-3, with unresolved D. The CDR3 spans 15 residues. The germline V and J ends were trimmed by 5 bases and 2 bases, with 14 bases remaining between them. CDR1 and CDR2 (germline): PRHDT, FYEKMQ (reference sequence). The CDR3 nucleotides are TGTGCCAGCAGCGAAAAGTCTACGGACACAGATACGCAGTATTTT. Protein sequence: CASSEKSTDTDTQYF.

The chain employs TRBV19 and TRBJ1-1; D not certain. Trimming took 6 bases from V and 2 from J, leaving 16 bases between them. Per the germline V gene, CDR1 is LNHDA and CDR2 is SQIVND (reference sequence). This CDR3 spans 15 amino acids. The CDR3 DNA follows: TGTGCCAGTAGCCCCGGGGAGTGGCATAACACTGAAGCTTTCTTT. It yields the protein CASSPGEWHNTEAFF.

This chain links TRBV28 with TRBJ1-4; weak D call: TRBD1 (5 bases). V gave up 5 bases and J gave up 4 bases, with 14 bases separating them. The CDR3 has 15 amino acids. Germline V gene lookup returns CDR1 MDHEN and CDR2 SYDVKM. CDR3 sequence (DNA): TGTGCCAGCAGTCCGGGGACGCTTAATAATGAAAAACTGTTTTTT. Translated, it gives CASSPGTLNNEKLFF.

The chain recombines TRBV7-6 with TRBJ2-7; D uncertain. The CDR3 totals 14 residues. V was cut by 1 base and J by 0 bases, with 7 bases left in between. Germline CDR1 reads SGHVS; CDR2 reads FNYEAQ. CDR3 in amino acids: CASSLETSSYEQYF. CDR3 nucleotide sequence: TGTGCCAGCAGCTTAGAAACCAGCTCCTACGAGCAGTACTTC.

The CDR3 region is CASSYRTSGSDTQYF. The CDR3, as DNA: TGTGCCAGCAGCTACCGGACTAGCGGGTCAGATACGCAGTATTTT. The V and J genes are TRBV5-4 and TRBJ2-3; 11 bases fit TRBD2. The CDR3 has 15 residues. Germline values: CDR1 SGHNT, CDR2 YYREEE (reference sequence). V dropped 3 bases and J dropped 4; count of bases not matched to a gene: 4.

The genes are TRBV6-5 and TRBJ2-7, with 7 positions matching TRBD1. Germline lookup yields CDR1 MNHEY and CDR2 SVGAGI. V dropped 5 bases and J dropped 3; count of bases not matched to a gene: 7. The CDR3 is 14 amino acids. CDR3 nucleotides: TGTGCCAGCAGTGTGAGGGACAGTGACTACGAGCAGTACTTC. Translating gives CASSVRDSDYEQYF.

This rearrangement joins TRBV27 to TRBJ1-1; D is ambiguous. Trimming took 10 bases from V and 5 from J, leaving 11 bases between them. Germline V gene sequence: CDR1 MNHEY, CDR2 SMNVEV (reference sequence). This CDR3 has 11 residues. The CDR3 sequence: CATRARTEAFF. The CDR3 DNA reads as TGTGCCACTAGGGCGCGAACTGAAGCTTTCTTT.

This rearrangement joins TRBV30 to TRBJ1-1; D is unclear. Germline loops: CDR1 GTSNPN, CDR2 SVGIG (reference sequence). V was trimmed by 5 bases and J by 4 bases, leaving 20 bases between them. The CDR3 contains 15 residues. CDR3 DNA: TGTGCCTGGGCAGGTTTTCGGATACGAGGCACTGAAGCTTTCTTT. As protein: CAWAGFRIRGTEAFF.

The chain is built from TRBV15 and TRBJ1-2; D remains ambiguous. This CDR3 has 14 residues. V dropped 1 base and J dropped 3 bases, with 9 bases sitting between them. Germline CDR1 LNHNV, CDR2 YYDKDF (reference sequence). Here the CDR3 reads CATSRGWGDYGYTF. The CDR3 coding sequence is TGTGCCACCAGCAGAGGCTGGGGTGACTATGGCTACACCTTC.

The chain has TRBV7-6 and TRBJ2-3; possibly TRBD1 for D (5 bases). Deletions cut 5 bases from V and 2 bases from J, with 17 bases between. This CDR3 comprises 16 residues. Germline V gives CDR1 SGHVS, CDR2 FNYEAQ. The CDR3 here is CASSLGMWGNTDTQYF. The CDR3 DNA is TGTGCCAGCAGCCTGGGGATGTGGGGCAACACAGATACGCAGTATTTT.

The chain is built from TRBV27 and TRBJ2-7, with TRBD2 identical over 11 bases. V dropped 2 bases and J dropped 5; count of bases not matched to a gene: 5. CDR1 is MNHEY, CDR2 SMNVEV, per germline (reference sequence). CDR3 length: 15 residues. This chain's CDR3 is CASSLGATSGNEQYF. The CDR3 DNA reads as TGTGCCAGCAGTTTAGGGGCGACTAGCGGGAACGAGCAGTACTTC.

The chain recombines TRBV13 with TRBJ1-2; 10 nucleotides align to TRBD1. V lost 5 bases to trimming and J lost 4 bases; unmatched junction nucleotides: 4. This CDR3 comprises 14 residues. The germline CDR1 and CDR2 sequences are PRHDT and FYEKMQ (reference sequence). The DNA for the CDR3 is TGTGCCAGCAGCGACCGGACAGGGGGCTATGGCTACACCTTC. Its translation: CASSDRTGGYGYTF.

V gene TRBV13 combines with J gene TRBJ2-1, with D hard to call. This CDR3 region has 13 residues. The germline V and J ends were trimmed by 5 bases and 9 bases, with 14 bases remaining between them. CDR1 is PRHDT, CDR2 FYEKMQ, per germline (reference sequence). CDR3 coding DNA: TGTGCCAGCAGCGTAGACTCCCGAAGTGAGCAGTTCTTC. Its translation: CASSVDSRSEQFF.

The chain uses TRBV4-1 and TRBJ2-7; 7 bases agree with TRBD2. CDR1 is MGHRA, CDR2 YSYEKL, per germline. The CDR3 runs to 16 residues. The ends lost 0 bases at V and 4 bases at J; junction bases unmatched: 9. The CDR3 here is CASSQESGRAQYEQYF. The CDR3 DNA reads TGCGCCAGCAGCCAAGAGAGTGGGAGGGCCCAGTACGAGCAGTACTTC.

CDR3 nucleotides: TGTGCCAGCAGCCTGTCTAGAGTCTGGAATGAGCAGTTCTTC. Residues: CASSLSRVWNEQFF. The chain links TRBV11-3 to TRBJ2-1; D ambiguous. This CDR3 is 14 amino acids long. Trimming left V 5 bases short and J 7 bases short, with 15 bases between. In germline, CDR1 is SGHNT, CDR2 YENEEA. The variable domain in full, completed from reference TRBV11-3 and TRBJ2-1, reads EAGVVQSPRYKIIEKKQPVAFWCNPISGHNTLYWYLQNLGQGPELLIRYENEEAVDDSQLPKDRFSAERLKGVDSTLKIQPAELGDSAVYLCASSLSRVWNEQFFGPGTRLTVL.

This chain's CDR3 is CASSSMGGTLEDYGYTF. CDR3 in DNA: TGTGCCAGCAGCTCCATGGGTGGGACTCTGGAGGACTATGGCTACACCTTC. The chain carries TRBV7-9 and TRBJ1-2; possibly TRBD1 for D (5 bases). Trimming removed 4 bases from V and 3 bases from J, with 21 bases in between. CDR1 SEHNR and CDR2 FQNEAQ come from the germline V gene (reference sequence). The length of the CDR3 is 17 residues.

This rearrangement joins TRBV7-9 to TRBJ1-2, with 7 nucleotides matching TRBD1. Germline values: CDR1 SEHNR, CDR2 FQNEAQ (reference sequence). With V trimmed by 5 bases and J by 6 bases, 12 bases remained unmatched. This CDR3 has 15 amino acids. CDR3 loop: CASSKLGGQEDGYTF. In nucleotides, the CDR3 is TGTGCCAGCAGCAAACTGGGAGGACAGGAGGATGGCTACACCTTC.

V usage is TRBV5-6 and J usage is TRBJ1-3; D is unclear. V lost 0 bases, J lost 1 base, and 5 bases lay in between. CDR3 length: 14 amino acids. Germline assignment: CDR1 SGHDT and CDR2 YYEEEE. The CDR3 DNA follows: TGTGCCAGCAGCTTGGGACGTTCTGGAAACACCATATATTTT. This codes for CASSLGRSGNTIYF. Variable domain in full (rest from reference TRBV5-6 and TRBJ1-3): DAGVTQSPTHLIKTRGQQVTLRCSPKSGHDTVSWYQQALGQGPQFIFQYYEEEERQRGNFPDRFSGHQFPNYSSELNVNALLLGDSALYLCASSLGRSGNTIYFGEGSWLTVV.

The genes are TRBV6-5 and TRBJ1-1; weak D call: TRBD1 (5 bases). Trimming removed 4 bases at V and 8 bases at J, with 17 bases between. The CDR3 loop spans 14 amino acids. The germline CDR1 and CDR2 sequences are MNHEY and SVGAGI. The CDR3 coding sequence is TGTGCCAGCAGTTCCCCGGGACCCTCGCGGGAAGCTTTCTTT. Protein product: CASSSPGPSREAFF.

This rearrangement joins TRBV11-2 to TRBJ2-7; 12 bases match TRBD2. Per the germline V gene, CDR1 is SGHAT and CDR2 is FQNNGV. The V segment lost 2 bases and the J segment 2 bases; nucleotides outside the gene matches: 10. CDR3 length: 18 residues. The CDR3 nucleotides read TGTGCCAGCAGCTTAAGGGCTAGCGGGAGGGAAAACCCCTACGAGCAGTACTTC. It yields the protein CASSLRASGRENPYEQYF.

For this clone: In the same sample, other DNA sequences code for this CDR3. This chain joins TRBV11-2 and TRBJ1-1, with D uncertain. Per the germline V gene, CDR1 is SGHAT and CDR2 is FQNNGV. The CDR3 contains 13 residues. Trimming took off 3 bases at V and 1 base at J, with 6 bases between the two ends. CDR3 nucleotide sequence: TGTGCCAGCAGCTTTGGCGGGAACACTGAAGCTTTCTTT. This codes for CASSFGGNTEAFF.

As for this clone: This sample includes further DNA sequences coding for the same CDR3. The chain recombines TRBV6-5 with TRBJ1-5; D gene ambiguous. The CDR3 extends over 13 amino acids. The V end was cut by 3 bases, the J end by 0 bases, with 3 bases between. The germline CDR1 and CDR2 sequences are MNHEY and SVGAGI. The CDR3 protein is CASSYGSNQPQHF. The CDR3 DNA follows: TGTGCCAGCAGTTATGGTAGCAATCAGCCCCAGCATTTT.

V usage is TRBV30 and J usage is TRBJ2-7, with a possible D match to TRBD1 (5 bases). The length of the CDR3 is 14 residues. With 3 bases removed from V and 1 base from J, the gap between germline ends came to 13 bases. The V gene's germline CDR1 is GTSNPN and CDR2 SVGIG (reference sequence). Here the CDR3 reads CAWRDTAWSYEQYF. The CDR3 nucleotides are TGTGCCTGGAGGGACACCGCCTGGTCCTACGAGCAGTACTTC.

The chain couples TRBV28 to TRBJ2-4, with D maybe TRBD1 (6 bases). The CDR3 runs 15 residues. V lost 7 bases and J lost 4, with 17 bases in between. The germline gives CDR1 MDHEN, CDR2 SYDVKM. The CDR3 DNA is TGTGCCAGCACCCGGACAGCTACCACGAAAAACATTCAGTACTTC. Translating it yields CASTRTATTKNIQYF. The variable domain in full, with the rest retrieved from reference TRBV28 and TRBJ2-4, is DVKVTQSSRYLVKRTGEKVFLECVQDMDHENMFWYRQDPGLGLRLIYFSYDVKMKEKGDIPEGYSVSREKKERFSLILESASTNQTSMYLCASTRTATTKNIQYFGAGTRLSVL.

This chain joins TRBV10-3 and TRBJ2-1; TRBD2 aligns across 13 bases. Germline V gives CDR1 ENHRY, CDR2 SYGVKD. The J segment lost 8 bases and the V segment lost 2 bases, leaving 0 bases of the junction unmatched. The CDR3 runs to 14 residues. The CDR3 loop is CAISETSGRDEQFF. The CDR3 nucleotides are TGTGCCATCAGTGAGACTAGCGGGAGGGATGAGCAGTTCTTC.

In its sample, this clone was seen once. The gene calls are TRBV6-5 and TRBJ2-7; D is perhaps TRBD2 (6 bases). Germline CDR1 is MNHEY and CDR2 is SVGAGI. The CDR3 spans 13 residues. The ends were cut back, 8 bases at V and 1 base at J, with 12 bases in the middle. The CDR3 coding sequence is TGTGCCAGCTCCTGGGGAGGATCCTACGAGCAGTACTTC. Its protein is CASSWGGSYEQYF.

The rearrangement uses TRBV5-6 and TRBJ2-1, with D perhaps given as TRBD1 or TRBD2 (5 bases each). V dropped 1 base and J dropped 5 bases, with 10 bases sitting between them. CDR1 and CDR2 (germline): SGHDT, YYEEEE. The CDR3 loop spans 14 amino acids. The CDR3: CASSLRDGNNEQFF. CDR3 sequence (DNA): TGTGCCAGCAGCTTGAGGGACGGAAACAATGAGCAGTTCTTC.

CDR3 bases: TGTGCCAGCAGTGAGGCAGGGGGCTCCTACGAGCAGTACTTC. Its translation is CASSEAGGSYEQYF. The rearrangement joins TRBV6-1 to TRBJ2-7; 7 bases line up with TRBD1. Trimming cost V 3 bases and J 0 bases; bases outside gene matches: 2. This CDR3 spans 14 amino acids. The germline gives CDR1 MNHNS, CDR2 SASEGT.